These T cell receptor beta chains were read from a single sample in a study of T-cell reconstitution after alpha-beta-depleted transplantation in children. TCRdb reanalysed the PCR reads using MiXCR and keeps one entry per CDR3 protein. The table records approximately 350,000 distinct CDR3 sequences, 16% of them present only once. Material: PBMCs, mostly from graft donor cells, obtained 360 days after TCRalphabeta/CD19-depleted stem cell transplant. The receptors stem from a male patient aged 2 to 10 who had a stem cell transplant for acute lymphoblastic leukemia, so the T cells may come from the graft donor. The CDR3 runs from the conserved cysteine through the conserved F or W. Each record gives: D gene, J gene, V gene, clone size, CDR3 DNA, CDR3 protein. The D gene is left open where the match is weak. A clone size is listed for some rows: how often the clone was seen (once, few, many), or a class if it is expanded.

d_call: TRBD1
j_call: TRBJ2-1
v_call: TRBV12-3/TRBV12-4
clone_size: -
cdr3_nt: TGTGCCAGCAGCTTCGTTCAACAGGGGAATGAGCAGTTCTTC
cdr3_aa: CASSFVQQGNEQFF

d_call: TRBD2
j_call: TRBJ2-5
v_call: TRBV20-1
clone_size: -
cdr3_nt: TGCAGTGCTAGGCCCCCGCTAGCGGGAGACGGAGGGACCCAGTACTTC
cdr3_aa: CSARPPLAGDGGTQYF

d_call: -
j_call: TRBJ1-2
v_call: TRBV29-1
clone_size: few
cdr3_nt: TGCAGCGTTGTGGTGACGGACTATGGCTACACCTTC
cdr3_aa: CSVVVTDYGYTF

d_call: -
j_call: TRBJ1-1
v_call: TRBV7-9
clone_size: -
cdr3_nt: TGTGCCAGCAGCCCGATCCTCCTGAACACTGAAGCTTTCTTT
cdr3_aa: CASSPILLNTEAFF

d_call: TRBD2
j_call: TRBJ2-1
v_call: TRBV18
clone_size: -
cdr3_nt: TGTGCCAGCTCGCTAGCGGGAGGCCTTCTCTCCTACAATGAGCAGTTCTTC
cdr3_aa: CASSLAGGLLSYNEQFF

d_call: -
j_call: TRBJ2-1
v_call: TRBV28
clone_size: many
cdr3_nt: TGTGCCAGCGAGGTGGGGGGTGAGCAGTTCTTC
cdr3_aa: CASEVGGEQFF

d_call: -
j_call: TRBJ2-5
v_call: TRBV7-2
clone_size: few
cdr3_nt: TGTGCCAGCAGCTTGTGGGGGAAGGAGACCCAGTACTTC
cdr3_aa: CASSLWGKETQYF

d_call: TRBD2
j_call: TRBJ2-5
v_call: TRBV5-1
clone_size: few
cdr3_nt: TGCGCCAGCAGCTTGGTGGGGACTAGCAGCGAGACCCAGTACTTC
cdr3_aa: CASSLVGTSSETQYF

d_call: -
j_call: TRBJ2-7
v_call: TRBV5-1
clone_size: few
cdr3_nt: TGCGCCAGCAGCCGTTCTAGCGTATCCTACGAGCAGTACTTC
cdr3_aa: CASSRSSVSYEQYF

d_call: -
j_call: TRBJ2-2
v_call: TRBV29-1
clone_size: -
cdr3_nt: TGCAGCGTTGCAGGGGCAGGCGGGGAGCTGTTTTTT
cdr3_aa: CSVAGAGGELFF

d_call: -
j_call: TRBJ1-5
v_call: TRBV4-1
clone_size: -
cdr3_nt: TGCGCCAGCAGCCAAGCCTCGGGCAGTGACAATCAGCCCCAGCATTTT
cdr3_aa: CASSQASGSDNQPQHF

d_call: -
j_call: TRBJ2-1
v_call: TRBV28
clone_size: many
cdr3_nt: TGTGCCAGCAGTTCCGCGAAACAGGGTAGCAATGAGCAGTTCTTC
cdr3_aa: CASSSAKQGSNEQFF

d_call: -
j_call: TRBJ1-6
v_call: TRBV5-1
clone_size: -
cdr3_nt: TGCGCCAGCAGCTTAGGGGGGACCGGGACCTTAAGCTCCTATAATTCACCCCTCCACTTT
cdr3_aa: CASSLGGTGTLSSYNSPLHF

d_call: -
j_call: TRBJ2-7
v_call: TRBV15
clone_size: many
cdr3_nt: TGTGCCACCAGCGGAAGCTACTTAGCGGCACCCTCCTACGAGCAGTACTTC
cdr3_aa: CATSGSYLAAPSYEQYF

d_call: -
j_call: TRBJ2-1
v_call: TRBV7-2
clone_size: few
cdr3_nt: TGTGCCAGCAGCCAGGGGGGGCGGGCCAGCTCCTACAATGAGCAGTTCTTC
cdr3_aa: CASSQGGRASSYNEQFF

d_call: TRBD1
j_call: TRBJ2-2
v_call: TRBV29-1
clone_size: few
cdr3_nt: TGCAGCGTTGTTGGGACAGGGGCGGACGGGGAGCTGTTTTTT
cdr3_aa: CSVVGTGADGELFF

d_call: TRBD1
j_call: TRBJ2-5
v_call: TRBV5-6
clone_size: -
cdr3_nt: TGTGCCAGCAGCTTACAGGGGGCGGAAGAGACCCAGTACTTC
cdr3_aa: CASSLQGAEETQYF

d_call: TRBD1
j_call: TRBJ1-2
v_call: TRBV6-5
clone_size: -
cdr3_nt: TGTGCCAGCAGTTCCGTGGGACAGGGAGGGGGCTACACCTTC
cdr3_aa: CASSSVGQGGGYTF

d_call: -
j_call: TRBJ2-5
v_call: TRBV10-3
clone_size: many
cdr3_nt: TGTGCCATCACTAGGGGAGGAGAGACCCAGTACTTC
cdr3_aa: CAITRGGETQYF

d_call: TRBD2
j_call: TRBJ2-3
v_call: TRBV10-3
clone_size: -
cdr3_nt: TGTGCCACTGGGCGTAGCGGGAGCACAGATACGCAGTATTTT
cdr3_aa: CATGRSGSTDTQYF

d_call: -
j_call: TRBJ1-1
v_call: TRBV5-1
clone_size: many
cdr3_nt: TGCGCCAGCAGCTTACAGGTTTCGAACACTGAAGCTTTCTTT
cdr3_aa: CASSLQVSNTEAFF

d_call: -
j_call: TRBJ2-7
v_call: TRBV5-6
clone_size: -
cdr3_nt: TGTGCCAGCAGCTTCGACCCTCAGGGCTACGAGCAGTACTTC
cdr3_aa: CASSFDPQGYEQYF

d_call: -
j_call: TRBJ2-1
v_call: TRBV12-3/TRBV12-4
clone_size: few
cdr3_nt: TGTGCCAGCAGGCGGGACAGACTTTACAATGAGCAGTTCTTC
cdr3_aa: CASRRDRLYNEQFF

d_call: -
j_call: TRBJ2-7
v_call: TRBV5-1
clone_size: few
cdr3_nt: TGCGCCAGCAGCTTGGTTCCCCCCTTCACCGGGTCTACCTACGAGCAGTACTTC
cdr3_aa: CASSLVPPFTGSTYEQYF

d_call: TRBD1
j_call: TRBJ1-5
v_call: TRBV10-3
clone_size: -
cdr3_nt: TGTGCCATCGGAGGTCGGACAGGAGGGGACCAGCCCCAGCATTTT
cdr3_aa: CAIGGRTGGDQPQHF

d_call: -
j_call: TRBJ2-3
v_call: TRBV9
clone_size: -
cdr3_nt: TGTGCCAGCAGCGGAGCTCTGCTAGCAGATACGCAGTATTTT
cdr3_aa: CASSGALLADTQYF

d_call: TRBD2
j_call: TRBJ2-3
v_call: TRBV7-3
clone_size: -
cdr3_nt: TGTGCCAGCAGCTACTTAGCGGGAGGGCCCCCAGATACGCAGTATTTT
cdr3_aa: CASSYLAGGPPDTQYF

d_call: -
j_call: TRBJ2-7
v_call: TRBV10-3
clone_size: -
cdr3_nt: TGTGCCATCAGTGAGTCGAAGGTACTTGCCGAGCAGTACTTC
cdr3_aa: CAISESKVLAEQYF

d_call: TRBD2
j_call: TRBJ2-1
v_call: TRBV4-1
clone_size: few
cdr3_nt: TGCGCCAGCAGCCACAGACTAGCGGGAGTTGATGAGCAGTTCTTC
cdr3_aa: CASSHRLAGVDEQFF

d_call: -
j_call: TRBJ2-1
v_call: TRBV3-1
clone_size: -
cdr3_nt: TGTGCCAGCAGCCAAGGCCTAGAAAGCGATGAGCAGTTCTTC
cdr3_aa: CASSQGLESDEQFF

d_call: TRBD1
j_call: TRBJ2-5
v_call: TRBV7-2
clone_size: -
cdr3_nt: TGTGCCAGCAGCCGATGGGACAGGGAGCAAGAGACCCAGTACTTC
cdr3_aa: CASSRWDREQETQYF

d_call: TRBD2
j_call: TRBJ2-1
v_call: TRBV7-2
clone_size: -
cdr3_nt: TGTGCCAGCAGCTTAGTTCCGGGAGGTCGCTACAATGAGCAGTTCTTC
cdr3_aa: CASSLVPGGRYNEQFF

d_call: -
j_call: TRBJ2-7
v_call: TRBV20-1
clone_size: few
cdr3_nt: TGCAGTGCTCCCATGAGAGCGGGCTTAAACGAGCAGTACTTC
cdr3_aa: CSAPMRAGLNEQYF

d_call: TRBD1
j_call: TRBJ2-7
v_call: TRBV20-1
clone_size: -
cdr3_nt: TGCAGTGCGCGGCCGGGACAGGTGCTCTACCTTCCCTACGAGCAGTACTTC
cdr3_aa: CSARPGQVLYLPYEQYF

d_call: TRBD2
j_call: TRBJ2-2
v_call: TRBV29-1
clone_size: -
cdr3_nt: TGCAGCGTTCTGGGACTAGCGGGAGGGTTCACCGGGGAGCTGTTTTTT
cdr3_aa: CSVLGLAGGFTGELFF

d_call: -
j_call: TRBJ2-7
v_call: TRBV7-6
clone_size: -
cdr3_nt: TGTGCCAGCAGCTTATCCCCCAACAACGAGCAGTACTTC
cdr3_aa: CASSLSPNNEQYF

d_call: -
j_call: TRBJ2-2
v_call: TRBV4-2
clone_size: -
cdr3_nt: TGTGCCAGCAGCCAAGGTGGTAGCCTATCGAACACCGGGGAGCTGTTTTTT
cdr3_aa: CASSQGGSLSNTGELFF

d_call: TRBD2
j_call: TRBJ2-5
v_call: TRBV12-3/TRBV12-4
clone_size: -
cdr3_nt: TGTGCCAGCAGAGTAGCGGGAGCGGAGACCCAGTACTTC
cdr3_aa: CASRVAGAETQYF

d_call: -
j_call: TRBJ2-2
v_call: TRBV2
clone_size: -
cdr3_nt: TGTGCCGCGGGGGCCAACTCGAACACCGGGGAGCTGTTTTTT
cdr3_aa: CAAGANSNTGELFF

d_call: -
j_call: TRBJ2-7
v_call: TRBV5-4
clone_size: many
cdr3_nt: TGTGCCAGCAGCTTAGACAGCCCCTACGAGCAGTACTTC
cdr3_aa: CASSLDSPYEQYF

d_call: -
j_call: TRBJ2-1
v_call: TRBV7-3
clone_size: -
cdr3_nt: TGTGCCAGCAGCTTCGGGGCCGCGACGTCCAATGAGCAGTTCTTC
cdr3_aa: CASSFGAATSNEQFF

d_call: -
j_call: TRBJ2-2
v_call: TRBV5-5
clone_size: many
cdr3_nt: TGTGCCAGCACGAGCGCCTACACCGGGGAGCTGTTTTTT
cdr3_aa: CASTSAYTGELFF

d_call: -
j_call: TRBJ2-3
v_call: TRBV4-3
clone_size: few
cdr3_nt: TGCGCCAGCAGCCAAGATGTGCGTCTTGGCACAGATACGCAGTATTTT
cdr3_aa: CASSQDVRLGTDTQYF

d_call: -
j_call: TRBJ2-3
v_call: TRBV12-3/TRBV12-4
clone_size: few
cdr3_nt: TGTGCCAGCAGCCCCCCGAGCGGGCTCACAGATACGCAGTATTTT
cdr3_aa: CASSPPSGLTDTQYF

d_call: -
j_call: TRBJ2-1
v_call: TRBV5-6
clone_size: -
cdr3_nt: TGTGCCAGCAGCTTTGTTCGCCACGAATCCTACAATGAGCAGTTCTTC
cdr3_aa: CASSFVRHESYNEQFF

d_call: -
j_call: TRBJ2-3
v_call: TRBV7-2
clone_size: few
cdr3_nt: TGTGCCAGCAGCTTAGTAGGGGGGGAGGCGTCGGAATATTTT
cdr3_aa: CASSLVGGEASEYF

d_call: -
j_call: TRBJ1-1
v_call: TRBV12-3/TRBV12-4
clone_size: few
cdr3_nt: TGTGCCAGCAGGTCCTGGACAGAAAACACTGAAGCTTTCTTT
cdr3_aa: CASRSWTENTEAFF

d_call: TRBD1
j_call: TRBJ2-7
v_call: TRBV10-3
clone_size: many
cdr3_nt: TGTGCCATCAGGGGACAGGGCTCCTACGAGCAGTACTTC
cdr3_aa: CAIRGQGSYEQYF